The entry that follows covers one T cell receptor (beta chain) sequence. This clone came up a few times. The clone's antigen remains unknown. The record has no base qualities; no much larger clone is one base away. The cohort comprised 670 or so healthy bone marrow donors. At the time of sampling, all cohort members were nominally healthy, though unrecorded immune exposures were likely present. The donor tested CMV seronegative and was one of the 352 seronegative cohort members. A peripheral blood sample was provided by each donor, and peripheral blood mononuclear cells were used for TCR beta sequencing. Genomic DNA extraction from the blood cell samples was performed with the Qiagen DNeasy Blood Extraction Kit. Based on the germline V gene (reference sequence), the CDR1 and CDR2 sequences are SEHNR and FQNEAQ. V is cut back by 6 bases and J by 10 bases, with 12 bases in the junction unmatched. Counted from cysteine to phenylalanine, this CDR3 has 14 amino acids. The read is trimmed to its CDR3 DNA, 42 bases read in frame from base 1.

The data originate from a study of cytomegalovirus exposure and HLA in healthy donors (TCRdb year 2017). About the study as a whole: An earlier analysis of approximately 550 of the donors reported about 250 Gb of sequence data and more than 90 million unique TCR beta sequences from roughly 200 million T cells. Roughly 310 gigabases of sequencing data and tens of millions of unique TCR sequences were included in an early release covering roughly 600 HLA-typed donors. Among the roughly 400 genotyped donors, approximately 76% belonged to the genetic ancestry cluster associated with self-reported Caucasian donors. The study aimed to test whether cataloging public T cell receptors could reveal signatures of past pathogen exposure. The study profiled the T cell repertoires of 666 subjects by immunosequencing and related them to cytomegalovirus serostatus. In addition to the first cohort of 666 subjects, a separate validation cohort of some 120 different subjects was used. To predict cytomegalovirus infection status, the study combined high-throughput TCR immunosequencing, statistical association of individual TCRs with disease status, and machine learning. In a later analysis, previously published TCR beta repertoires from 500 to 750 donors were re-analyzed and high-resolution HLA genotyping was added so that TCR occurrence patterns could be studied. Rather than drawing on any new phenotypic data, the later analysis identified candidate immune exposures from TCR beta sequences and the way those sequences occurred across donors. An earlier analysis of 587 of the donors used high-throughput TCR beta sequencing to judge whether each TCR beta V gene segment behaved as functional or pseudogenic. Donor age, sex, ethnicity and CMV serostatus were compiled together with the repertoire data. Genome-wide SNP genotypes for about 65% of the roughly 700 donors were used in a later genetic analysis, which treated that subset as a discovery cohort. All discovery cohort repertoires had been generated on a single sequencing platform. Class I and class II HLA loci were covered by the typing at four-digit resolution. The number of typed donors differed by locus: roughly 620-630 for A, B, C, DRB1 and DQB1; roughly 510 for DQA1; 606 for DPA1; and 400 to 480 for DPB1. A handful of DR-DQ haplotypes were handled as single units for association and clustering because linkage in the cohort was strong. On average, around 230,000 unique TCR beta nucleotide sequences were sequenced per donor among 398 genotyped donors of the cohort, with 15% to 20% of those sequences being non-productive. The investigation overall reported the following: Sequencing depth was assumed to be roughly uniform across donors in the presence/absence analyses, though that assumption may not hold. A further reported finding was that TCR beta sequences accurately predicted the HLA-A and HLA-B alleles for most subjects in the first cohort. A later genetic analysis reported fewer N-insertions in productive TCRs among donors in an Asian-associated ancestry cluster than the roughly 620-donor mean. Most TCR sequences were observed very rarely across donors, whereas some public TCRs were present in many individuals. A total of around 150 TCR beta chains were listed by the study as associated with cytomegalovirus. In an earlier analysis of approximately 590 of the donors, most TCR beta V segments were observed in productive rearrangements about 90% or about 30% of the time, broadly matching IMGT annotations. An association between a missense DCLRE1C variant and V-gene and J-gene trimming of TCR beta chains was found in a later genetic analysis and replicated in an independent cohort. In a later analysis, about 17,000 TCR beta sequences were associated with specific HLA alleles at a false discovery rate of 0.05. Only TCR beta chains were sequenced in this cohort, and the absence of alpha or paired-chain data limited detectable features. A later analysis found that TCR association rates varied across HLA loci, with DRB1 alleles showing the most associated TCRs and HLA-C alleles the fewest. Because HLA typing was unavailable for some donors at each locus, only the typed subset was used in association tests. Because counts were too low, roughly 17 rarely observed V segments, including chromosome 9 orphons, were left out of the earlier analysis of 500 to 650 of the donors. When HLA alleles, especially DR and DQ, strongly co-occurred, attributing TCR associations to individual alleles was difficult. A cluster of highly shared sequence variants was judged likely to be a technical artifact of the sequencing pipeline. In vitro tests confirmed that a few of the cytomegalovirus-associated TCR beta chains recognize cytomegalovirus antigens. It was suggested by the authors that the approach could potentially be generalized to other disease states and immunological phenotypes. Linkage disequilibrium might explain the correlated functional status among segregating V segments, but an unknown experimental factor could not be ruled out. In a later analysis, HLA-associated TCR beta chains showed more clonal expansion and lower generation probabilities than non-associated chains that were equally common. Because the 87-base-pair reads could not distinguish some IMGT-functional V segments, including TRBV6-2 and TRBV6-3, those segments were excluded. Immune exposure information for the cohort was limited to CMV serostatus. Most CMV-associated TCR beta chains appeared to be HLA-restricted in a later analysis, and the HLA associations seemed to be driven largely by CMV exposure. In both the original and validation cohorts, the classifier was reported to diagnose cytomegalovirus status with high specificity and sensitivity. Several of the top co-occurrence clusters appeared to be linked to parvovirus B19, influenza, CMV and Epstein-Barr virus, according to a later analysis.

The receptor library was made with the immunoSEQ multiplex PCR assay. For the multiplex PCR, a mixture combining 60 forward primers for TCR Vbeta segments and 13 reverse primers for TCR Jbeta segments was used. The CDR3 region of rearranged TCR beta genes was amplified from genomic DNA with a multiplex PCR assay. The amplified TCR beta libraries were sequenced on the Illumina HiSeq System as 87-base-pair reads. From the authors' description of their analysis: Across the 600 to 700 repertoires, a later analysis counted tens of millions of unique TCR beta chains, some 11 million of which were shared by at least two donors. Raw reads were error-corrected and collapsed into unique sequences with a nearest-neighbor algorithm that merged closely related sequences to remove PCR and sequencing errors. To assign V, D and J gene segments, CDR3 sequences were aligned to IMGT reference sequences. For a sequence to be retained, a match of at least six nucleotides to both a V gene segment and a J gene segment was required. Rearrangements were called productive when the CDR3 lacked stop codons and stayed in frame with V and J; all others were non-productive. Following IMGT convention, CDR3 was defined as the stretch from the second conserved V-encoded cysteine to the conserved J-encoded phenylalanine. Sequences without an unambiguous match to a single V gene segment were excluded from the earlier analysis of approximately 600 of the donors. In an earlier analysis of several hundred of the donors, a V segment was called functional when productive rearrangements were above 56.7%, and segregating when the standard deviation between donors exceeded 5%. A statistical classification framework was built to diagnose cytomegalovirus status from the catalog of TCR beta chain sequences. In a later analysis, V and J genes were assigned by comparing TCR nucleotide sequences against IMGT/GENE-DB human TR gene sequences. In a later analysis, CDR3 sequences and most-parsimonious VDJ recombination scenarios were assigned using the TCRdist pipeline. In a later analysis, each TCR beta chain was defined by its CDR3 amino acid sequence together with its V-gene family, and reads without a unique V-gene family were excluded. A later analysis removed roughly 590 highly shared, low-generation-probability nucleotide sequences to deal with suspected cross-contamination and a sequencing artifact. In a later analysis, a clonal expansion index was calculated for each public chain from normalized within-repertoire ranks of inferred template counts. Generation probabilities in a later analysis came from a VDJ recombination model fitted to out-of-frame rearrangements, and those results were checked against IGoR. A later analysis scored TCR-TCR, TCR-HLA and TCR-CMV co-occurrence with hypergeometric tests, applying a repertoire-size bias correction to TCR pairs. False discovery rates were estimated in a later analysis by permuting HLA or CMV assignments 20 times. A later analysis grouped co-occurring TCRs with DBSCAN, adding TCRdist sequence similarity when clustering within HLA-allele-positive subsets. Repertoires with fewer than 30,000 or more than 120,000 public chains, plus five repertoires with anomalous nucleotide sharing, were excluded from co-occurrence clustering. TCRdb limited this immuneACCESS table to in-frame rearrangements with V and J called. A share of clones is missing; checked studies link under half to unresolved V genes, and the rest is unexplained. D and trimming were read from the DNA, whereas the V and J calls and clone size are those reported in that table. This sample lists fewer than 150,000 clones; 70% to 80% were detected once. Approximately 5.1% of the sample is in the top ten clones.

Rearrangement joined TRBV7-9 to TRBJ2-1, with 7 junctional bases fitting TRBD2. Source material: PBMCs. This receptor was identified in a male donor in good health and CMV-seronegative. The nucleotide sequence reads TGTGCCAGCAGGTTGGGCGGGGGTCTTTTGGAGCAGTTCTTC. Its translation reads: CASRLGGGLLEQFF.